This T cell receptor (beta chain) was captured by sequencing in a study of identifying expanded T cells in peripheral blood. Only in-frame clones appear in the TCRdb table, and some are missing; sequencing was by immunoSEQ multiplex PCR. The top ten hold roughly 3.8% of the sample, which has 90,000 to 100,000 clones, 88% seen once. Per germline, CDR1 SGHNT and CDR2 YYREEE (reference sequence). This CDR3 has 14 residues. V lost 0 bases, J lost 4 bases, and 10 bases lay in between. Material: blood. The J gene is TRBJ1-2, the V gene TRBV5-4; D might be TRBD1 (6 bases). This receptor was obtained from a person aged 18 to 70 in good health. The CDR3 bases are TGTGCCAGCAGCTTGGACAGGGAGTCCTATGGCTACACCTTC. Amino acids: CASSLDRESYGYTF.